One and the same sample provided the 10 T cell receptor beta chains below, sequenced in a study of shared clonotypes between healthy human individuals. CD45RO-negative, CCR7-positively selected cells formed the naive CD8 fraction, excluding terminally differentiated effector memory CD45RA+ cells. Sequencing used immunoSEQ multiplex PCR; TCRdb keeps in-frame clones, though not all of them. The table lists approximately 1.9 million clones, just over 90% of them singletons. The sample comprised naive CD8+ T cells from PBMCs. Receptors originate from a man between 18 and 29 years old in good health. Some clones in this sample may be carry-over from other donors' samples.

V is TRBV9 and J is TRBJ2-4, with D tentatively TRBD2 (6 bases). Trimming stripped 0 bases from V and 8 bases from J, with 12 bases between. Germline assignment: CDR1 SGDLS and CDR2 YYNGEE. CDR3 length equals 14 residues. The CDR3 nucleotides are TGTGCCAGCAGCGTAGACGGAGGGGTGGACATTCAGTACTTC. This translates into CASSVDGGVDIQYF.

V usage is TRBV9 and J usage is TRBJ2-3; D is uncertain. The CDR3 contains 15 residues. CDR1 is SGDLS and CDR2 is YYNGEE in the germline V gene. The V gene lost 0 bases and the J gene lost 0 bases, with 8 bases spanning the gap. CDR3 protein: CASSVGYGSTDTQYF. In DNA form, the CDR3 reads TGTGCCAGCAGCGTAGGGTACGGGAGCACAGATACGCAGTATTTT.

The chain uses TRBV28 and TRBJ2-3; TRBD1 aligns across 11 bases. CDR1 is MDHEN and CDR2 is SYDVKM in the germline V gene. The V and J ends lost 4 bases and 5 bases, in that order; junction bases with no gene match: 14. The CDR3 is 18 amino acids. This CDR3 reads CASSSPLGTGGLKDTQYF. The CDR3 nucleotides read TGTGCCAGCAGTTCCCCCCTGGGGACAGGGGGGTTGAAAGATACGCAGTATTTT. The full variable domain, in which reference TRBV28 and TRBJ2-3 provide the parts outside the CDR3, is DVKVTQSSRYLVKRTGEKVFLECVQDMDHENMFWYRQDPGLGLRLIYFSYDVKMKEKGDIPEGYSVSREKKERFSLILESASTNQTSMYLCASSSPLGTGGLKDTQYFGPGTRLTVL.

The CDR3 DNA follows: TGTGCCAGCAGCTTAGCAGGCGGGACCAACTACAATGAGCAGTTCTTC. Its protein product is CASSLAGGTNYNEQFF. J is TRBJ2-1 and V is TRBV11-3; D possibly corresponds to TRBD2 (6 bases). From germline, CDR1 is SGHNT and CDR2 YENEEA. CDR3 length: 16 residues. Trimming stripped 1 base from V and 3 bases from J, with 13 bases between.

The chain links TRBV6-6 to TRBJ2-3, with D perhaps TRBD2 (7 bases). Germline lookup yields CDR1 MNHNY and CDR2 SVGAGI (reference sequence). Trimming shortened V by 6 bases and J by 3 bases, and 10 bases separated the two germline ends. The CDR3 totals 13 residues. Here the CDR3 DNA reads TGTGCCAGCAGAGAGGGGGGGACAGATACGCAGTATTTT. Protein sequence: CASREGGTDTQYF.

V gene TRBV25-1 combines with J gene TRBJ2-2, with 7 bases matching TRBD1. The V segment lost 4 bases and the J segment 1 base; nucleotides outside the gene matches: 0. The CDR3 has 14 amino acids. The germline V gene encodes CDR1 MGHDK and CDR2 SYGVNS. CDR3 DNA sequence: TGTGCCAGCAGTGGGGACAGGAACACCGGGGAGCTGTTTTTT. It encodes CASSGDRNTGELFF.

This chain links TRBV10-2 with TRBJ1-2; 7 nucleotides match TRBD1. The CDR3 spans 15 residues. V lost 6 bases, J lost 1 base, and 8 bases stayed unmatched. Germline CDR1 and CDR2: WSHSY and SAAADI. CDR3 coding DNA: TGCGCCAGCAGCCCCCGGGACAGCAATAACTATGGCTACACCTTC. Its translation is CASSPRDSNNYGYTF.

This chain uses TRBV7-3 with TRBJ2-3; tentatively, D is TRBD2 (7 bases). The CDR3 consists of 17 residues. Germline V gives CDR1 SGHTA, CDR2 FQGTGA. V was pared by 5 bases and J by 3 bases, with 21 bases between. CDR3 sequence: CASSPRGPDDETDTQYF. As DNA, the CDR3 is TGTGCCAGCAGCCCGCGGGGGCCCGACGATGAAACAGATACGCAGTATTTT.

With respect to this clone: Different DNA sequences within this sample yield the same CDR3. CDR3 residues: CASSTGDSSYEQYF. The CDR3 DNA sequence: TGTGCCAGTAGTACGGGGGACAGCTCCTACGAGCAGTACTTC. The chain links TRBV19 to TRBJ2-7, with a tentative D call TRBD1 (7 bases). V was shortened by 4 bases and J by 0 bases, with 10 bases between the two germline ends. In germline, CDR1 is LNHDA, CDR2 SQIVND (reference sequence). The CDR3 contains 14 residues.

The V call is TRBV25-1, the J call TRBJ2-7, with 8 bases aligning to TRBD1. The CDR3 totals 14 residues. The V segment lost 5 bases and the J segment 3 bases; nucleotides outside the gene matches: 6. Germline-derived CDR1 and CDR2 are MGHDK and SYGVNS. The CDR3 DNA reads TGTGCCAGCAGTCACAGGGGGTGGGGCTACGAGCAGTACTTC. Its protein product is CASSHRGWGYEQYF.